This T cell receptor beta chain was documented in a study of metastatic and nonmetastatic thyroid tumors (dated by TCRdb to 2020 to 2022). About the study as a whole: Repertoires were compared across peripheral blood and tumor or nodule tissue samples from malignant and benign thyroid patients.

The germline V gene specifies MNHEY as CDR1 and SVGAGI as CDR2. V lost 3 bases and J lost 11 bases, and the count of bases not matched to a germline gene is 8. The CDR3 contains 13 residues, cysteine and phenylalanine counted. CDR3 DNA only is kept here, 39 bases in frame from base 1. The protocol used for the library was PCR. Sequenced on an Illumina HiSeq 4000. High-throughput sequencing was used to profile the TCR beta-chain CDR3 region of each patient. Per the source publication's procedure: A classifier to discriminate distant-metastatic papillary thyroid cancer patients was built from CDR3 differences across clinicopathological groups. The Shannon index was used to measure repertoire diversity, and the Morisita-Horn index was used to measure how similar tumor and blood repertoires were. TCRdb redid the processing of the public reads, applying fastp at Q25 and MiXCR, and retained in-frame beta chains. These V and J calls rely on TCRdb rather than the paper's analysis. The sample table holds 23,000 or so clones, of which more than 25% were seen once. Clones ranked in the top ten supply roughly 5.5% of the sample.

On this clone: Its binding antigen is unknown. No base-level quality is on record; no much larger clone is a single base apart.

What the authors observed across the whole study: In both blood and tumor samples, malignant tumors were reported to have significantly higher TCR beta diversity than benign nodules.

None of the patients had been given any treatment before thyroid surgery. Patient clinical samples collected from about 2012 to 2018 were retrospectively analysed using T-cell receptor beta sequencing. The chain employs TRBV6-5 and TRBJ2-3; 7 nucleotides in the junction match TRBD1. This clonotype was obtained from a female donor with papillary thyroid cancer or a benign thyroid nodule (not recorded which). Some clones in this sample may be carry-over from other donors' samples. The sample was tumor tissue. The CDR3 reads CASSYFRGHMQYF. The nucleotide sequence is TGTGCCAGCAGTTATTTTAGGGGGCATATGCAGTATTTT.